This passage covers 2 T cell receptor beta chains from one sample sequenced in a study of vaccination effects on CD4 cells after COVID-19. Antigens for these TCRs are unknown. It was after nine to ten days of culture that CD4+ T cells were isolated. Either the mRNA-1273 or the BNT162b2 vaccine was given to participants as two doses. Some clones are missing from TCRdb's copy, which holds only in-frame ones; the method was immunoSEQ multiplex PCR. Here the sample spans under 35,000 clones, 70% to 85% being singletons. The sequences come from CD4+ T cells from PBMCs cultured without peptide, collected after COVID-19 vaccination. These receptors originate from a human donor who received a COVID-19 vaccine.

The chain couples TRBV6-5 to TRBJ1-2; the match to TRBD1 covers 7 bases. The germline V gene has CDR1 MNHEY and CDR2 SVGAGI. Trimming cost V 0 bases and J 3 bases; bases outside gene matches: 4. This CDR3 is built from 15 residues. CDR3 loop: CASSYSGGADYGYTF. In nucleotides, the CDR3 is TGTGCCAGCAGTTACTCAGGGGGCGCGGACTATGGCTACACCTTC.

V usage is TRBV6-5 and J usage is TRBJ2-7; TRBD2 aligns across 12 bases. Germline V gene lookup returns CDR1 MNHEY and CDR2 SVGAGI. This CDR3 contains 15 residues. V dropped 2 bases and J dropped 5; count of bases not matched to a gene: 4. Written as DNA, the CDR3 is TGTGCCAGCAGTTACCGACTAGCGGGAGAGCACGAGCAGTACTTC. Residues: CASSYRLAGEHEQYF.